A selection of T cell receptor beta chains follows, all from one sample in a study of identical twins. Via MiXCR, TCRdb re-called the 5' RACE reads, giving one row per CDR3 protein. The table lists roughly 1,500,000 distinct CDR3 sequences, about 32% of them singletons. Sequencing was carried out using cord blood. The receptors here all came from a newborn girl in good health. CDR3s include the opening cysteine and the closing phenylalanine or tryptophan. The order of the fields is V gene, J gene, CDR3 protein.

v_gene: TRBV12-5; j_gene: TRBJ2-3; CDR3aa: CASGFGVRTDTQYF
v_gene: TRBV4-1; j_gene: TRBJ2-3; CDR3aa: CASSQFTGAPRGTQYF
v_gene: TRBV7-2; j_gene: TRBJ1-2; CDR3aa: CASSLSGHPNYGYTF
v_gene: TRBV3-1; j_gene: TRBJ1-2; CDR3aa: CASSQEARVSNYGYTF
v_gene: TRBV30; j_gene: TRBJ1-2; CDR3aa: CAWTRQLGYGYTF
v_gene: TRBV6-6; j_gene: TRBJ2-7; CDR3aa: CASSYAQDRVFYEQYF
v_gene: TRBV20-1; j_gene: TRBJ1-1; CDR3aa: CSASPGTGGGEAFF
v_gene: TRBV2; j_gene: TRBJ2-5; CDR3aa: CASSVTSGRGNEQYF
v_gene: TRBV11-2; j_gene: TRBJ2-7; CDR3aa: CASRGLARRYNEQYF
v_gene: TRBV7-8; j_gene: TRBJ1-5; CDR3aa: CATAPSVGRVVSPQHF
v_gene: TRBV4-1; j_gene: TRBJ1-1; CDR3aa: CASSQDFGARAFF
v_gene: TRBV20-1; j_gene: TRBJ2-7; CDR3aa: CSARLDRGSSYEQYF
v_gene: TRBV4-2; j_gene: TRBJ2-3; CDR3aa: CASSQEHVRGSDTQYF
v_gene: TRBV25-1; j_gene: TRBJ2-4; CDR3aa: CASSEAGLAYF
v_gene: TRBV12-3/TRBV12-4; j_gene: TRBJ1-1; CDR3aa: CASSLEGSINTEAFF
v_gene: TRBV15; j_gene: TRBJ1-4; CDR3aa: CATSRQGEKLFF
v_gene: TRBV28; j_gene: TRBJ1-2; CDR3aa: CASSSLRLTIGGYTF
v_gene: TRBV29-1; j_gene: TRBJ2-7; CDR3aa: CSVFRTGEDEQYF
v_gene: TRBV6-1; j_gene: TRBJ1-1; CDR3aa: CASLQGALMNTEAFF
v_gene: TRBV12-3/TRBV12-4; j_gene: TRBJ1-1; CDR3aa: CASSFPYRSGNTEAFF
v_gene: TRBV21-1; j_gene: TRBJ2-3; CDR3aa: CASSKAGTGGADTQYF
v_gene: TRBV5-1; j_gene: TRBJ2-3; CDR3aa: CASSSLSEGTDTQYF
v_gene: TRBV20-1; j_gene: .; CDR3aa: CSARGRLQGTQYF
v_gene: TRBV2; j_gene: TRBJ2-7; CDR3aa: CASSDNQSSYEQYF
v_gene: TRBV6-2/TRBV6-3; j_gene: TRBJ2-1; CDR3aa: CASSLSGGASVNEQFF
v_gene: TRBV5-4; j_gene: TRBJ2-1; CDR3aa: CASSLGLVDYNEQFF
v_gene: TRBV20-1; j_gene: TRBJ2-7; CDR3aa: CSARDPKRPGLAGEQYF
v_gene: TRBV20-1; j_gene: TRBJ1-1; CDR3aa: CSASPQGLAEAFF
v_gene: TRBV12-3/TRBV12-4; j_gene: TRBJ2-7; CDR3aa: CASSPRLASYERYF
v_gene: TRBV10-3; j_gene: TRBJ2-5; CDR3aa: CAISVGLAEETQYF
v_gene: TRBV29-1; j_gene: TRBJ2-1; CDR3aa: CSAFEGGSYNEQFF
v_gene: TRBV4-1; j_gene: TRBJ1-5; CDR3aa: CASSQGTDRKADYLSNQPQHF
v_gene: TRBV4-1; j_gene: TRBJ1-6; CDR3aa: CASRGWERPLHF
v_gene: TRBV9; j_gene: TRBJ1-2; CDR3aa: CASSRSDSYGYTF
v_gene: TRBV7-8; j_gene: TRBJ1-4; CDR3aa: CASSLARDGNEKLFF
v_gene: TRBV12-3/TRBV12-4; j_gene: TRBJ1-1; CDR3aa: CASSCSQQAEAFF
v_gene: TRBV27; j_gene: TRBJ2-4; CDR3aa: CASSFSGSNIQYF
v_gene: TRBV28; j_gene: TRBJ2-1; CDR3aa: CASLPLSATYNEQFF
v_gene: TRBV2; j_gene: TRBJ2-4; CDR3aa: CASSTQGAPGNEQYF
v_gene: TRBV25-1; j_gene: TRBJ1-2; CDR3aa: CASSGLGRNPGYGYTF
v_gene: TRBV5-1; j_gene: TRBJ2-5; CDR3aa: CASSREAGGFDNEQYF
v_gene: TRBV6-1; j_gene: TRBJ1-5; CDR3aa: CASTTGYRNQPQHF
v_gene: TRBV7-9; j_gene: TRBJ2-7; CDR3aa: CASSVGLAGGGEQYF
v_gene: TRBV29-1; j_gene: TRBJ1-1; CDR3aa: CSVDPTLNTEALF
v_gene: TRBV21-1; j_gene: TRBJ2-1; CDR3aa: CASSKPGLAGETPYNEQFF
v_gene: TRBV21-1; j_gene: TRBJ1-1; CDR3aa: CASSCRQGGNTEAFF
v_gene: TRBV9; j_gene: TRBJ2-1; CDR3aa: CASGGYDNEQFF
v_gene: TRBV20-1; j_gene: TRBJ2-7; CDR3aa: CSVIKGYEQYF
v_gene: TRBV25-1; j_gene: TRBJ2-4; CDR3aa: CASSPLGTGGTKNIQYF
v_gene: TRBV3-1; j_gene: TRBJ1-1; CDR3aa: CASSHRQGMNTEAFF
v_gene: TRBV7-9; j_gene: .; CDR3aa: CASSSGRLARETQYF
v_gene: TRBV4-2; j_gene: TRBJ2-7; CDR3aa: CASSQGVRGAYEQYF
v_gene: TRBV9; j_gene: TRBJ2-1; CDR3aa: CASSADRAGYNEQFF
v_gene: TRBV5-1; j_gene: TRBJ1-1; CDR3aa: CASSLGDRDGHTEAFF
v_gene: TRBV20-1; j_gene: TRBJ2-1; CDR3aa: CSARARRQGYNEQFF
v_gene: TRBV12-3/TRBV12-4; j_gene: .; CDR3aa: CASSFERGSYNEQYF
v_gene: TRBV6-1; j_gene: TRBJ2-1; CDR3aa: CASPKSLAGTSGRESYNEQFF
v_gene: TRBV4-1; j_gene: TRBJ2-1; CDR3aa: CASSQGVLRGFIGQFF
v_gene: TRBV20-1; j_gene: TRBJ2-5; CDR3aa: CSARGGLGLETQYF
v_gene: TRBV28; j_gene: TRBJ1-2; CDR3aa: CASTLIGGNGCTF